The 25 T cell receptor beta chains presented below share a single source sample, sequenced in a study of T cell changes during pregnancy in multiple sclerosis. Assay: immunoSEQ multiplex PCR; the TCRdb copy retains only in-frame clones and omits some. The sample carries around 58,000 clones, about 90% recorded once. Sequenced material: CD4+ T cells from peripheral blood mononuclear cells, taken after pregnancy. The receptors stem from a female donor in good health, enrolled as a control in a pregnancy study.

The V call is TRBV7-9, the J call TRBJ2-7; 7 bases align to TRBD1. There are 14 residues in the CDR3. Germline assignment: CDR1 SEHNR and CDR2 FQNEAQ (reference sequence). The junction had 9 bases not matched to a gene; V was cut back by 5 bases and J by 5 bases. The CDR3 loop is CASSHWDSLNEQYF. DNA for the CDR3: TGTGCCAGCAGCCATTGGGACAGTCTCAACGAGCAGTACTTC.

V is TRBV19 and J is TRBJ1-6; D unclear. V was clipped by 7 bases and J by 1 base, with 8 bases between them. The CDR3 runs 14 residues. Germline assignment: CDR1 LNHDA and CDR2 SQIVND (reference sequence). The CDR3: CASTRWSYNSPLHF. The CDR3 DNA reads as TGTGCCAGTACACGGTGGTCCTATAATTCACCCCTCCACTTT. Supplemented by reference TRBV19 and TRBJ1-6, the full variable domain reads DGGITQSPKYLFRKEGQNVTLSCEQNLNHDAMYWYRQDPGQGLRLIYYSQIVNDFQKGDIAEGYSVSREKKESFPLTVTSAQKNPTAFYLCASTRWSYNSPLHFGNGTRLTVT.

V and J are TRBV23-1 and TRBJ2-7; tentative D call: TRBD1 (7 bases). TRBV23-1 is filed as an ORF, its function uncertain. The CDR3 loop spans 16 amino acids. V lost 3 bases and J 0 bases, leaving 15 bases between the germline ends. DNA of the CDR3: TGCGCCAGCAGTCACTCCAGACAGGGAGGCTCCTACGAGCAGTACTTC. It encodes CASSHSRQGGSYEQYF.

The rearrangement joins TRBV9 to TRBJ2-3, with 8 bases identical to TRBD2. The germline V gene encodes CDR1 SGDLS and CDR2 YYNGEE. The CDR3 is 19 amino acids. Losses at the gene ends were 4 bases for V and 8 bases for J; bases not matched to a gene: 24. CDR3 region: CASSTLEAGRGGVASTQYF. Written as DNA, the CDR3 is TGTGCCAGCAGCACCTTAGAAGCGGGACGGGGGGGTGTTGCGAGTACGCAGTATTTT.

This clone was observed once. The CDR3 is CASSALGAGGRSTDTQYF. The DNA for the CDR3 is TGTGCCAGCAGTGCTCTTGGCGCGGGGGGAAGAAGCACAGATACGCAGTATTTT. V is TRBV7-2 and J is TRBJ2-3, with 8 bases fitting TRBD2. Germline CDR1 is SGHTA and CDR2 is FQGNSA. With 6 bases clipped from V and 0 bases from J, the junction kept 14 bases outside the gene matches. This CDR3 comprises 18 residues.

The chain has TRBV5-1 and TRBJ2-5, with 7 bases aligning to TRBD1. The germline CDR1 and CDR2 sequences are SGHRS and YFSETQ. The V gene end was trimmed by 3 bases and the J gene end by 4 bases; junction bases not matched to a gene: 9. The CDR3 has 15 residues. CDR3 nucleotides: TGCGCCAGCAGCTCCGGGACAGCTAAGGGAGAGACCCAGTACTTC. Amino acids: CASSSGTAKGETQYF. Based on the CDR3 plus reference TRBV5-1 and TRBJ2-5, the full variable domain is KAGVTQTPRYLIKTRGQQVTLSCSPISGHRSVSWYQQTPGQGLQFLFEYFSETQRNKGNFPGRFSGRQFSNSRSEMNVSTLELGDSALYLCASSSGTAKGETQYFGPGTRLLVL.

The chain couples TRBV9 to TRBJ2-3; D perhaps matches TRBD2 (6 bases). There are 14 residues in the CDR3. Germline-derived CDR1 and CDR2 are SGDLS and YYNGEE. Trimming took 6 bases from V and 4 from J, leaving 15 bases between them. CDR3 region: CASTLLGEADTQYF. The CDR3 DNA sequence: TGTGCCAGCACCCTGTTAGGGGAGGCAGATACGCAGTATTTT.

The CDR3 sequence: CASARDTTSGNTIYF. In DNA form, the CDR3 reads TGCGCCAGCGCAAGGGACACTACTTCTGGAAACACCATATATTTT. The V call is TRBV5-1, the J call TRBJ1-3, with a possible D match to TRBD1 (6 bases). Trimming took 7 bases from V and 1 from J, leaving 15 bases between them. Germline V gene data show CDR1 as SGHRS and CDR2 as YFSETQ. This CDR3 comprises 15 residues.

DNA for the CDR3: TGTGCCAGCAGCGTAGGGAGGGGACAGGATGGCTACACCTTC. Amino acid sequence: CASSVGRGQDGYTF. V is TRBV9 and J is TRBJ1-2; 8 bases line up with TRBD1. The CDR3 has 14 residues. The trim removed 0 bases at V and 6 bases at J, leaving 4 bases unmatched. Germline V lookup: CDR1 SGDLS, CDR2 YYNGEE.

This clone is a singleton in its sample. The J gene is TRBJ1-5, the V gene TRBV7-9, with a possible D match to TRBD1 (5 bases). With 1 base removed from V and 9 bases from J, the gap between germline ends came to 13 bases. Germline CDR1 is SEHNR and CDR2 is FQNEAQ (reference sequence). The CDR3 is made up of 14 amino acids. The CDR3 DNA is TGTGCCAGCAGCTTAGGGGGTTTGGGGGGGCCCCAGCATTTT. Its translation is CASSLGGLGGPQHF.

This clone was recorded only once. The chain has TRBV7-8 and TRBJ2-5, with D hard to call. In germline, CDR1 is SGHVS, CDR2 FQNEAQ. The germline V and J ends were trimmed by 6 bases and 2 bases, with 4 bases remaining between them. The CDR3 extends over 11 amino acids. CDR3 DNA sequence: TGTGCCAGCAGTTCTCAAGAGACCCAGTACTTC. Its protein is CASSSQETQYF.

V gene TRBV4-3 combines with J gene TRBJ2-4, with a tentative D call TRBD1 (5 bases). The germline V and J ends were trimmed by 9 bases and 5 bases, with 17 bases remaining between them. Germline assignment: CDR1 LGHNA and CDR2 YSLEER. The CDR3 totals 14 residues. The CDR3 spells CARLQGAVENIQYF. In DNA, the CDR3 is TGCGCCAGGCTTCAGGGTGCGGTGGAAAACATTCAGTACTTC.

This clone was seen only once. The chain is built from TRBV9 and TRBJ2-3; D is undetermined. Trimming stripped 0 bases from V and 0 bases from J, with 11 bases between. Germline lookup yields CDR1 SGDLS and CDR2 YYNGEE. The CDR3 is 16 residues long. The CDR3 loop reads CASSVDPGTSTDTQYF. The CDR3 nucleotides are TGTGCCAGCAGCGTAGATCCGGGTACTAGCACAGATACGCAGTATTTT. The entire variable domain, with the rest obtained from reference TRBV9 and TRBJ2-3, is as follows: DSGVTQTPKHLITATGQRVTLRCSPRSGDLSVYWYQQSLDQGLQFLIQYYNGEERAKGNILERFSAQQFPDLHSELNLSSLELGDSALYFCASSVDPGTSTDTQYFGPGTRLTVL.

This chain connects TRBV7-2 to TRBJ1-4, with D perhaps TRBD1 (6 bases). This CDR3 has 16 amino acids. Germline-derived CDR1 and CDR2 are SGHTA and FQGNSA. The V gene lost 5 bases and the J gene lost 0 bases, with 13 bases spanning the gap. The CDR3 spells CASSETGFATNEKLFF. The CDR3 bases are TGTGCCAGCAGCGAGACAGGATTTGCAACTAATGAAAAACTGTTTTTT.

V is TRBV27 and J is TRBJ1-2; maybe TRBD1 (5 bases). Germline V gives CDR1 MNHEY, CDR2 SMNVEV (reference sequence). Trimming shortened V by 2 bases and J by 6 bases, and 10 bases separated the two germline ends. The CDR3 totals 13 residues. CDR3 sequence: CASSLQGEHGYTF. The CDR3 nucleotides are TGTGCCAGCAGTTTACAGGGCGAGCATGGCTACACCTTC.

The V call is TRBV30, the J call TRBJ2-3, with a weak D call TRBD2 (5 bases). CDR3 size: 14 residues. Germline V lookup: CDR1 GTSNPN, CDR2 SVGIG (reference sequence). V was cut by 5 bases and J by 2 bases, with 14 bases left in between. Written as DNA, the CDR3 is TGTGCCTGGGTGGACTTCCTTATCACAGATACGCAGTATTTT. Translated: CAWVDFLITDTQYF.

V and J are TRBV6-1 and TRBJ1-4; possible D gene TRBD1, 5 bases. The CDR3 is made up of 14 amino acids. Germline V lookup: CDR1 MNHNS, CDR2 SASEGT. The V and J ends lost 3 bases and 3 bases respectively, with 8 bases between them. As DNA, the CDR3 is TGTGCCAGCAGTGACCAGGGTTCTAATGAAAAACTGTTTTTT. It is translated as CASSDQGSNEKLFF.

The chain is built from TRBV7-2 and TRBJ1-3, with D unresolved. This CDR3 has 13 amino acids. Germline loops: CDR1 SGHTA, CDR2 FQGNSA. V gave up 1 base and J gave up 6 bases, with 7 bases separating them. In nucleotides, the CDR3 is TGTGCCAGCAGCTTAGAGAGGGAAAACACCATATATTTT. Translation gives CASSLERENTIYF.

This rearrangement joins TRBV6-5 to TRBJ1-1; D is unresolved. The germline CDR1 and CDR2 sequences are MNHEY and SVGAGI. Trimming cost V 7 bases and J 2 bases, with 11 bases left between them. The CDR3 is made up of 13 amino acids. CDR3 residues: CASNRPGNTEAFF. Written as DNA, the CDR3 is TGTGCCAGCAACAGACCTGGAAACACTGAAGCTTTCTTT.

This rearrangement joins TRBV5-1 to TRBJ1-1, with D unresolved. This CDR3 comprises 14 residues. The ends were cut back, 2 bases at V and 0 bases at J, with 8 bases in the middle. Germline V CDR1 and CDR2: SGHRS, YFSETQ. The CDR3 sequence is CASSFGLVNTEAFF. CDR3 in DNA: TGCGCCAGCAGCTTCGGACTGGTGAACACTGAAGCTTTCTTT.

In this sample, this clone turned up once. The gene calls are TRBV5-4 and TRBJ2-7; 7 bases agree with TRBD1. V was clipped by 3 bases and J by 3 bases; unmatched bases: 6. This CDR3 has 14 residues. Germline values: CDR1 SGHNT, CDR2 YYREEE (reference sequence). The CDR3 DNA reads TGTGCCAGCAGCTCCGGGACAGCTCTCTACGAGCAGTACTTC. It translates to CASSSGTALYEQYF.

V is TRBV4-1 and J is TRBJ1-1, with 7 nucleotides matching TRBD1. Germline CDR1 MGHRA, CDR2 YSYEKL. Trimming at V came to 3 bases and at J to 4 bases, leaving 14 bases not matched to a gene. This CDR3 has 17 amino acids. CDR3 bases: TGCGCCAGCAGCCAGAACTCCCAGGGGGGCGCGGTCACTGAAGCTTTCTTT. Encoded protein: CASSQNSQGGAVTEAFF.

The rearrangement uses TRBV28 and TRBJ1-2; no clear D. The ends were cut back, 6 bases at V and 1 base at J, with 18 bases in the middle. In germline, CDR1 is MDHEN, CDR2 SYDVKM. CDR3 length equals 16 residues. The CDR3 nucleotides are TGTGCCAGCAGGCGTACGCAACCCGGGATTAACTATGGCTACACCTTC. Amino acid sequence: CASRRTQPGINYGYTF.

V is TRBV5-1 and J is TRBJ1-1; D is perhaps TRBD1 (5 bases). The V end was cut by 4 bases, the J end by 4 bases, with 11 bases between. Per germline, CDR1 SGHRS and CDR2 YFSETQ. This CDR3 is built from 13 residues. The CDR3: CASSPQGSTEAFF. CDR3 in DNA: TGCGCCAGCAGCCCCCAGGGATCCACTGAAGCTTTCTTT.

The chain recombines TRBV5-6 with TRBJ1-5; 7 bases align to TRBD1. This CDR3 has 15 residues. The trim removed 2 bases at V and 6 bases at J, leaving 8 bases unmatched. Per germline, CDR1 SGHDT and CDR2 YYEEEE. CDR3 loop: CASSFEGGEGQPQHF. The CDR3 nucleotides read TGTGCCAGCAGCTTCGAAGGGGGCGAGGGTCAGCCCCAGCATTTT. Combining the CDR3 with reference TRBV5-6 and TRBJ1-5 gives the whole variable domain DAGVTQSPTHLIKTRGQQVTLRCSPKSGHDTVSWYQQALGQGPQFIFQYYEEEERQRGNFPDRFSGHQFPNYSSELNVNALLLGDSALYLCASSFEGGEGQPQHFGDGTRLSIL.